The TCR beta chain described here comes from a study of identical twins. Broader study findings: Twin-shared out-of-frame alpha sequences showed excess low generation probability. Models underestimated how often monozygotic twins shared out-of-frame TCR alpha.

Trimming removed 6 bases at V and 7 bases at J, with 13 bases between. CDR1 is DFQATT, CDR2 SNEGSKA, per germline (reference sequence). The CDR3 totals 12 residues. This clonotype was detected many times. Antigen specificity is unknown. TCRdb reprocessed the 5' RACE reads with MiXCR, giving one entry per CDR3 protein. The sample contains roughly 250,000 distinct CDR3 sequences, around 7.6% of which appear only once. The data also belong to a second study, concerning yellow fever vaccine responses in identical twins. This second study says: As reported, the vaccine T cell response of twins seemed partly convergent and partly personalized.

The sequencing input was CD8+ T cells sorted from blood. The sequence was obtained from a woman in her late teens or twenties in good health. The chain carries TRBV20-1 and TRBJ2-1; D is perhaps TRBD1 (6 bases). CDR3 nucleotide sequence: TGCAGTGCGGTATACCAGGGGAATGAGCAGTTCTTC. Residues: CSAVYQGNEQFF.